This paragraph reports one TCR beta chain. Its cognate antigen is unknown. Profiling relied on immunoSEQ multiplex PCR, and the TCRdb table lists in-frame clones only, not all of them. Counted here are about 2.4 million clones, 90% to 95% occurring once; the ten biggest clones make up about 0.38%. This record belongs to a study of shared clonotypes between healthy human individuals. Study-wide results and caveats: Tissues were not sampled, only blood, and their repertoires likely differ.

Sequenced material: naive CD4+ T cells from PBMCs. Stated subset: CD45RA+ positively selected. The clonotype originates from a man between 18 and 35 years old in good health. Some clones in this sample may be carry-over from other donors' samples.

This CDR3 reads CAWSFGGAGNTIYF. The CDR3 DNA follows: TGTGCCTGGAGTTTTGGGGGTGCTGGAAACACCATATATTTT. This chain connects TRBV30 to TRBJ1-3, with D perhaps matching TRBD1 (5 bases). The germline V and J ends were trimmed by 2 bases and 2 bases, with 10 bases remaining between them. Germline V CDR1 and CDR2: GTSNPN, SVGIG (reference sequence). This CDR3 spans 14 amino acids.